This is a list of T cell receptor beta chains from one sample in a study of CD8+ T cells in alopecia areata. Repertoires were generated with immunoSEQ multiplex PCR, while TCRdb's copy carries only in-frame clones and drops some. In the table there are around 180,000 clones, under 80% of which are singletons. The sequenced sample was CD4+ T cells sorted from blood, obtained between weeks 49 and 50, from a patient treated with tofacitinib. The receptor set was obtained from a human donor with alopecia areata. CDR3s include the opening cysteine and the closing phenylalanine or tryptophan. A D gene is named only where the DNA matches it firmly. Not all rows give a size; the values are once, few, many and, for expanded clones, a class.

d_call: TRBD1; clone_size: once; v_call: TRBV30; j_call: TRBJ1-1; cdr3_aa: CAWSEQGASEAFF; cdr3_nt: TGTGCCTGGAGTGAACAGGGGGCGTCTGAAGCTTTCTTT
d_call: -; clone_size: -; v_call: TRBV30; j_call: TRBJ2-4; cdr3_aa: CAWSVKVVDIQYF; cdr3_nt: TGTGCCTGGAGTGTAAAGGTCGTGGACATTCAGTACTTC
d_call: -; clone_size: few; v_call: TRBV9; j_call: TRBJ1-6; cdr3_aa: CASSEKQSRDNSPLHF; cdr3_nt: TGTGCCAGCAGTGAAAAACAGAGTCGGGATAATTCACCCCTCCACTTT
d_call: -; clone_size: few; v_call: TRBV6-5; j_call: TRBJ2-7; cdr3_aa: CASRVTGNYEQYF; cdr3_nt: TGTGCCAGCAGGGTAACAGGGAACTACGAGCAGTACTTC
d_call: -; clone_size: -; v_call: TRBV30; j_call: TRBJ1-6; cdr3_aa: CACKATYNSPLHF; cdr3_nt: TGTGCCTGTAAAGCCACATATAATTCACCCCTCCACTTT
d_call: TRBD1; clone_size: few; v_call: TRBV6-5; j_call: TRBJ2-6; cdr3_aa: CASRDRGRGANVLTF; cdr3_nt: TGTGCCAGCAGAGACAGGGGGCGAGGGGCCAACGTCCTGACTTTC
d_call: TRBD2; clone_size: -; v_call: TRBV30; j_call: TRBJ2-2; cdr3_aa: CAWSGSRLAVVTGELFF; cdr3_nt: TGTGCCTGGAGTGGATCGCGACTAGCGGTCGTCACCGGGGAGCTGTTTTTT
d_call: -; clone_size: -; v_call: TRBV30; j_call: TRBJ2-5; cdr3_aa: CASGGTVKETQYF; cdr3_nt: TGTGCCTCGGGAGGGACAGTTAAAGAGACCCAGTACTTC
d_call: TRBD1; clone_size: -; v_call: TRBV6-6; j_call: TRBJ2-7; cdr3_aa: CASSSSPGQGAYEQYF; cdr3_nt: TGTGCCAGCAGTTCATCGCCGGGACAGGGGGCTTACGAGCAGTACTTC
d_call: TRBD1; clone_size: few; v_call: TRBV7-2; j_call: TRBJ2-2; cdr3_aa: CASSRQGPTGELFF; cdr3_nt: TGTGCCAGCAGCCGACAGGGACCCACCGGGGAGCTGTTTTTT
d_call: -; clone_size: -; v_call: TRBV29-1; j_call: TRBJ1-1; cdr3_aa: CSVERGGSGARTEAFF; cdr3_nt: TGCAGCGTTGAAAGGGGGGGCTCGGGGGCACGAACTGAAGCTTTCTTT
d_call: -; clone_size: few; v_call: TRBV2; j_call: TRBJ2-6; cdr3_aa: CASSEGAGRSGANVLTF; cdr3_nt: TGTGCCAGCAGTGAAGGGGCGGGGAGGTCTGGGGCCAACGTCCTGACTTTC
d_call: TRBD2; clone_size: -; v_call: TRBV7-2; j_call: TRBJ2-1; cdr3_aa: CASSSRGGAGNEQFF; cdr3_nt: TGTGCCAGCAGCTCCCGGGGGGGGGCCGGTAATGAGCAGTTCTTC
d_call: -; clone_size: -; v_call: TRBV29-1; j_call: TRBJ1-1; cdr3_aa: CSVEVKTEAFF; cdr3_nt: TGCAGCGTTGAGGTTAAGACTGAAGCTTTCTTT
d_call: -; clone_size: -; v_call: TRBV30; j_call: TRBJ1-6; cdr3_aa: CAWSERGAPPGNSPLHF; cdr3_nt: TGTGCCTGGAGTGAACGGGGGGCCCCTCCGGGGAATTCACCCCTCCACTTT
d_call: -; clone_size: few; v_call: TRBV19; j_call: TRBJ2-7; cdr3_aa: CASSIVGEAFYEQYF; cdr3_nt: TGTGCCAGTAGTATAGTCGGGGAAGCGTTCTACGAGCAGTACTTC
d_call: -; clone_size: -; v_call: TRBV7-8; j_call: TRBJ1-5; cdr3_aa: CASSFTNQPQHF; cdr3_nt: TGTGCCAGCAGCTTTACTAATCAGCCCCAGCATTTT
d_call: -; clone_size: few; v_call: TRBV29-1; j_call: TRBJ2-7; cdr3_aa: CSVIEYEQYF; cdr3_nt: TGCAGCGTTATTGAGTACGAGCAGTACTTC
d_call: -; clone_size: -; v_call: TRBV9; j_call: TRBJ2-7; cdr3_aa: CASSVAIRDGEQYF; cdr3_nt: TGTGCCAGCAGCGTAGCTATAAGGGACGGAGAGCAGTACTTC
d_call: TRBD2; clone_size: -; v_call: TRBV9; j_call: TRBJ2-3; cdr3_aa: CASSRTSGGTDTQYF; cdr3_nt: TGTGCCAGCAGTCGAACTAGCGGGGGCACAGATACGCAGTATTTT
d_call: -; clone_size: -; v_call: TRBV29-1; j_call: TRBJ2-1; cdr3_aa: CSVGLTTYNEQFF; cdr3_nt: TGCAGCGTCGGACTCACCACCTACAATGAGCAGTTCTTC
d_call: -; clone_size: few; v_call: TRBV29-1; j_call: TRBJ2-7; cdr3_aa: CSVEDPLTTEQYF; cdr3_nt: TGCAGCGTTGAGGATCCTCTTACGACCGAGCAGTACTTC
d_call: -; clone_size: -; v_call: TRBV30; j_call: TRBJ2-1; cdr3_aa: CAWRPSHLSSNEQFF; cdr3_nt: TGTGCCTGGAGACCATCACATCTGTCGTCTAATGAGCAGTTCTTC
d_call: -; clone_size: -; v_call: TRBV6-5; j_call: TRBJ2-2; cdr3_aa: CASRLDIANTGELFF; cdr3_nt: TGTGCCAGCAGACTGGACATCGCGAACACCGGGGAGCTGTTTTTT
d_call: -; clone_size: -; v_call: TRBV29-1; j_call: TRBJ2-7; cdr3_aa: CSVEVAGKEQYF; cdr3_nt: TGCAGCGTTGAAGTGGCGGGGAAAGAGCAGTACTTC
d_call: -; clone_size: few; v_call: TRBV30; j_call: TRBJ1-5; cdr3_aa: CAWSVDRNQPQHF; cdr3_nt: TGTGCCTGGAGTGTAGACAGAAATCAGCCCCAGCATTTT
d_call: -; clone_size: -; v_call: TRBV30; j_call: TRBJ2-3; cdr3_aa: CAWKEGTWADTQYF; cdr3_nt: TGTGCCTGGAAAGAGGGAACCTGGGCAGATACGCAGTATTTT
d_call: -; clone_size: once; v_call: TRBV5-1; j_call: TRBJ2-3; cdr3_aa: CASSPENTDTQYF; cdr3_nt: TGCGCCAGCAGCCCCGAAAACACAGATACGCAGTATTTT
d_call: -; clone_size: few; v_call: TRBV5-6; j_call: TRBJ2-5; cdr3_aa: CASSLDLQETQYF; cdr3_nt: TGTGCCAGCAGCTTGGACCTCCAAGAGACCCAGTACTTC
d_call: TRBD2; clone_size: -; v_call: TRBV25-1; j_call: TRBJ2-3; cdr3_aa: CASSGGTSGGPSTDTQYF; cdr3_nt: TGTGCCAGCAGCGGCGGGACTAGCGGGGGGCCCAGCACAGATACGCAGTATTTT
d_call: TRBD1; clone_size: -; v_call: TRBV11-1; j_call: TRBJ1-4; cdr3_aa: CASSPGQLLEKLFF; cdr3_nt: TGTGCCAGCAGCCCGGGACAGCTACTGGAAAAACTGTTTTTT
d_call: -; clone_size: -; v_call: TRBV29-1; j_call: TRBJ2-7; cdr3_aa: CSVEQGYEQYF; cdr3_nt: TGCAGCGTCGAACAGGGCTACGAGCAGTACTTC
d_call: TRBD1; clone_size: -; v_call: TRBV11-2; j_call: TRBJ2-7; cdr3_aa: CASSPGTGAYEQYF; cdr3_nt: TGTGCCAGCAGCCCCGGGACAGGGGCCTACGAGCAGTACTTC
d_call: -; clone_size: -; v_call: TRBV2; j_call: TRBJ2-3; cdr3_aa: CASSEGGSPSTDTQYF; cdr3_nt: TGTGCCAGCAGTGAAGGGGGTAGTCCTAGCACAGATACGCAGTATTTT
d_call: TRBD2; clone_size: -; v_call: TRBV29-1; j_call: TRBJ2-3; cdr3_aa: CSVARPSGFTDTQYF; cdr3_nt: TGCAGCGTTGCAAGGCCTAGCGGATTCACAGATACGCAGTATTTT
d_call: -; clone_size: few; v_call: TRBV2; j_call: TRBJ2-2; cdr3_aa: CASTPGSSNTGELFF; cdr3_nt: TGTGCCAGCACCCCAGGGAGCTCGAACACCGGGGAGCTGTTTTTT
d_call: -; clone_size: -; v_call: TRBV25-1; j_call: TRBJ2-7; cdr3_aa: CASSTGGHEQYF; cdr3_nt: TGTGCCAGCAGCACTGGTGGCCACGAGCAGTACTTC
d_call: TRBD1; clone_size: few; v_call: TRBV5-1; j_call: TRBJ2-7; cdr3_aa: CASSLAGTVAHEQYF; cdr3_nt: TGCGCCAGCAGCTTGGCCGGGACAGTAGCCCACGAGCAGTACTTC
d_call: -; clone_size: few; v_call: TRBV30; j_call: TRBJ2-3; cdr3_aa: CAWSATDTQYF; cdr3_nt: TGTGCCTGGAGTGCCACAGATACGCAGTATTTT
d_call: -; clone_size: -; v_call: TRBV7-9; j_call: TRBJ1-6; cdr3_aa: CASSLKRAENSPLHF; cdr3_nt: TGTGCCAGCAGCTTAAAAAGGGCCGAGAATTCACCCCTCCACTTT
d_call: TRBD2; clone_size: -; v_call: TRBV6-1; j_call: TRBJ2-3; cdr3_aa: CASSELAGRADTQYF; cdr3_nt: TGTGCCAGCAGTGAATTAGCGGGGAGAGCAGATACGCAGTATTTT
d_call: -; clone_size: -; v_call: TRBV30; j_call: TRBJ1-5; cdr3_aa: CALDTGSQPQHF; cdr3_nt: TGTGCCCTAGATACAGGGAGTCAGCCCCAGCATTTT
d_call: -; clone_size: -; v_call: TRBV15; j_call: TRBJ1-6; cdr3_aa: CATSREGNSPLHF; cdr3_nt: TGTGCCACCAGCAGAGAAGGAAATTCACCCCTCCACTTT
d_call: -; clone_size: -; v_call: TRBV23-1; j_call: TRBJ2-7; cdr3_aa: CASRRLGPYEQYF; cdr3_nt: TGCGCCAGTCGGAGGTTGGGGCCCTACGAGCAGTACTTC
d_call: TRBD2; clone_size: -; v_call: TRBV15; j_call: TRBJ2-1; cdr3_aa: CATTRGVRDNEQFF; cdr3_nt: TGTGCCACGACACGGGGGGTTAGGGACAATGAGCAGTTCTTC
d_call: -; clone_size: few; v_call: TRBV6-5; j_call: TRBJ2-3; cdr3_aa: CASSQRDFTDTQYF; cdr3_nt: TGTGCCAGCAGTCAACGGGACTTCACAGATACGCAGTATTTT
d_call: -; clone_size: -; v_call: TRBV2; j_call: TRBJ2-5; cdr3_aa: CASSFGPRETQYF; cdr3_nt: TGTGCCAGCAGTTTTGGGCCGAGGGAGACCCAGTACTTC
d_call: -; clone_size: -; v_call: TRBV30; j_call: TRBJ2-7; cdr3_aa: CAWSVAGLRRYEQYF; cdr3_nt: TGTGCCTGGAGTGTCGCAGGGCTGAGGAGGTACGAGCAGTACTTC
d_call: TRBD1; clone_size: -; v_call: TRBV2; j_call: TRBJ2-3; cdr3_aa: CASSNDRAPDTQYF; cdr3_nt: TGTGCCAGCAGCAACGACAGGGCTCCAGATACGCAGTATTTT
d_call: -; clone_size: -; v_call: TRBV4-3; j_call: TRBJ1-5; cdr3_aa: CASSQEVNQPQHF; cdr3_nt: TGCGCCAGCAGCCAAGAAGTTAATCAACCCCAGCATTTT
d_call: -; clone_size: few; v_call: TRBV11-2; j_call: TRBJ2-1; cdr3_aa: CASSLGLEDEQFF; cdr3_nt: TGTGCCAGCAGCTTAGGACTCGAAGATGAGCAGTTCTTC
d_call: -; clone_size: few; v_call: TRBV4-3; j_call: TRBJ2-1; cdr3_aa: CASSPESGAYNEQFF; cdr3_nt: TGCGCCAGCAGCCCCGAATCCGGGGCGTACAATGAGCAGTTCTTC
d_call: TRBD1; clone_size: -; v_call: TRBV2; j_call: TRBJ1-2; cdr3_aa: CASSVGDSPADGYTF; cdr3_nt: TGTGCCAGCAGTGTTGGGGACAGCCCAGCGGATGGCTACACCTTC